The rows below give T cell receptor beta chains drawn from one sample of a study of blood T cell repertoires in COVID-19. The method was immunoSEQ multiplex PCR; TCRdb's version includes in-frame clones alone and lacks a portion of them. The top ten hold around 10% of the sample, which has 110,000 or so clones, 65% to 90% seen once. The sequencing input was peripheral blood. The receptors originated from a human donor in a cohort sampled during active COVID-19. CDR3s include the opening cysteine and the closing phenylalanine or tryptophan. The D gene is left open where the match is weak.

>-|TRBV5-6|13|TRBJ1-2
CASSLGGNYGYTF
TGTGCCAGCAGCTTGGGCGGGAACTATGGCTACACCTTC
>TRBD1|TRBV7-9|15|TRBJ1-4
CASSFSGGTNEKLFF
TGTGCCAGCAGCTTCTCAGGGGGAACTAATGAAAAACTGTTTTTT
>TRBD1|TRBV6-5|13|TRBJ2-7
CASSKPGQPEQYF
TGTGCCAGCAGTAAGCCGGGACAGCCCGAGCAGTACTTC
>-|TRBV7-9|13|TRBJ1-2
CASTPSAEDGYTF
TGTGCCAGCACCCCTTCGGCGGAGGATGGCTACACCTTC
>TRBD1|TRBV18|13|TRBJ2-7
CASSQGTGDEQYF
TGTGCCAGCTCACAAGGGACAGGGGACGAGCAGTACTTC
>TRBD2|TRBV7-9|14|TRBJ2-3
CASRRGGSTDTQYF
TGTGCCAGCAGACGGGGGGGAAGCACAGATACGCAGTATTTT
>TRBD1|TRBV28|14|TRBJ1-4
CASRTGIPNEKLFF
TGTGCCAGCAGGACAGGGATCCCGAATGAAAAACTGTTTTTT
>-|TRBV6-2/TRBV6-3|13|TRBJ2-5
CASSTLALGTQYF
TGTGCCAGCAGTACCCTAGCGTTGGGGACCCAGTACTTC
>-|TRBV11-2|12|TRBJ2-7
CASSSLSFEQYF
TGTGCCAGCAGCTCCCTGTCGTTTGAGCAGTACTTC
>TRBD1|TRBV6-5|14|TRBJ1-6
CASSKGQSYSPLHF
TGTGCCAGCAGCAAGGGACAGAGCTATTCACCCCTCCACTTT
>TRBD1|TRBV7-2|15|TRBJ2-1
CASSLIVGQGFEQFF
TGTGCCAGCAGCTTAATTGTGGGACAGGGGTTCGAGCAGTTCTTC
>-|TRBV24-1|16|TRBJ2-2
CATSDLQEGSTGELFF
TGTGCCACCAGTGATTTGCAGGAGGGGAGCACCGGGGAGCTGTTTTTT
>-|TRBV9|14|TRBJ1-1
CASSVDGVRTEAFF
TGTGCCAGCAGCGTAGACGGGGTCCGGACTGAAGCTTTCTTT
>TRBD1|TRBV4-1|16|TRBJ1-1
CASSQDRSNRGTEAFF
TGCGCCAGCAGCCAAGATAGAAGTAACAGGGGCACTGAAGCTTTCTTT
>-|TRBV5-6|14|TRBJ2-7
CASSLGVGPYEQYF
TGTGCCAGCAGCTTGGGAGTGGGGCCCTACGAGCAGTACTTC
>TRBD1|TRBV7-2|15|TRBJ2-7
CASSLTGQISYEQYF
TGTGCCAGCAGCTTAACGGGACAGATTTCCTACGAGCAGTACTTC
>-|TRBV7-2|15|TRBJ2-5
CASSLVPGFGETQYF
TGTGCCAGCAGCTTAGTCCCAGGGTTTGGAGAGACCCAGTACTTC